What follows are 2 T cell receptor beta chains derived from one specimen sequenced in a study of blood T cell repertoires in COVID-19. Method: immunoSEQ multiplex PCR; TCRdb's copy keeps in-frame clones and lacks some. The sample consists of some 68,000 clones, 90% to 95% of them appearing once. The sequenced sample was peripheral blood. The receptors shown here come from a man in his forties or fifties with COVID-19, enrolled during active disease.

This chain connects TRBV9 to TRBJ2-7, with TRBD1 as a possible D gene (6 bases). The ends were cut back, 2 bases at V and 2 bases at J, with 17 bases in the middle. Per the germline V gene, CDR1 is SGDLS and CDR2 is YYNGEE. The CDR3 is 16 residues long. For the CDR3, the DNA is TGTGCCAGCAGCGTGACCACCGGGACAAAAACCTACGAGCAGTACTTC. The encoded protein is CASSVTTGTKTYEQYF.

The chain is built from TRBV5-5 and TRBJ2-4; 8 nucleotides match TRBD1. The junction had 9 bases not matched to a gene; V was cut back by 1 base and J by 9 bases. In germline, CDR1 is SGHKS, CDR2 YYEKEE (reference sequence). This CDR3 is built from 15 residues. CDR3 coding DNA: TGTGCCAGCAGCTTGTTGGGGACAGGCGCGAGCATTCAGTACTTC. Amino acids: CASSLLGTGASIQYF.